This T cell receptor beta chain was documented in a study of blood T cell repertoires in COVID-19. Study-wide background: Some COVID-19 samples were acute and others convalescent; all came from the United States, Italy and Spain. Sample material is recorded as cDNA or gDNA derived from T cells, B-cell-depleted T cells, or PBMCs.

In the original analysis: Scientists estimated how many nucleated cells there were by amplifying reference gene primers. Profiling relied on immunoSEQ multiplex PCR, and the TCRdb table lists in-frame clones only, not all of them. D and trimming were read from the DNA, whereas the V and J calls and clone size are those reported in that table. The table shows some 200,000 clones, with roughly 87% occurring only once. Deletions cut 7 bases from V and 6 bases from J, with 13 bases between. Germline V gene lookup returns CDR1 SQVTM and CDR2 ANQGSEA. The CDR3 has 12 amino acids. This TCR was recovered from a man between 60 and 75 years old with active or convalescent COVID-19. The sequencing sample was made of peripheral blood. The chain carries TRBV29-1 and TRBJ2-1, with a tentative D call TRBD1 (5 bases). The CDR3 region is CSARQSRNEQFF. Here the CDR3 DNA reads TGCAGCGCCAGACAGTCTCGCAATGAGCAGTTCTTC.